This TCR beta chain is drawn from a study of vaccination and CD4 T cells after COVID-19. Treatment specified: roughly 11-day PBMC culture with coronavirus spike peptide pools or control peptides (ViraFEST assay). The CDR3 has 12 amino acids. The germline CDR1 and CDR2 sequences are DFQATT and SNEGSKA (reference sequence). V lost 3 bases, J lost 2 bases, and 6 bases lay in between. This clonotype was detected a few times. The antigen remains unidentified. Sequenced with the Oncomine TCR Beta short-read assay was DNA taken from cultured CD4+ T cells. TCRdb re-called the PCR reads through MiXCR, storing one row per CDR3 protein. This table has more than 6,500 distinct CDR3 sequences, about 59% appearing once.

The chain links TRBV20-1 to TRBJ2-3; D remains ambiguous. The specimen sequenced was CD4+ T cells from blood, cultured in vitro. This clonotype originated in a human donor who had recovered from COVID-19. The CDR3, as DNA: TGCAGTGCTAGTCAAGACACAGATACGCAGTATTTT. Its protein is CSASQDTDTQYF.